This TCR beta chain derives from a study of patients and donors after allogeneic stem cell transplantation. This clonotype has just one count. From the RT-PCR reads, TCRdb called clonotypes with MiXCR, one entry per CDR3 protein. The repertoire has roughly 200,000 distinct CDR3 sequences, less than 45% of them found once; the top ten carry 33%. V shed 8 bases and J 7 bases; nucleotides not matched to a gene: 9. This CDR3 region has 15 residues. In germline, CDR1 is MGHDK, CDR2 SYGVNS. The chain has TRBV25-1 and TRBJ1-6; 9 positions match TRBD1. The receptor comes from a human donor who was either an allogeneic HSCT recipient or a stem cell or donor lymphocyte infusion donor (not recorded which). It is not recorded whose cells these are; they may come from a transplant donor. The sample comprised blood, either unsorted or a sorted T cell fraction (not recorded which). The CDR3 here is CASSPGTGQNSPLHF. For the CDR3, the DNA is TGTGCCAGCTCTCCTGGGACAGGGCAAAATTCACCCCTCCACTTT. The entire variable domain, with the rest obtained from reference TRBV25-1 and TRBJ1-6, is as follows: EADIYQTPRYLVIGTGKKITLECSQTMGHDKMYWYQQDPGMELHLIHYSYGVNSTEKGDLSSESTVSRIRTEHFPLTLESARPSHTSQYLCASSPGTGQNSPLHFGNGTRLTVT.